Listed here are 5 T cell receptor beta chains from one sample, sequenced in a study of T cells after yellow fever vaccination. One entry per CDR3 protein results from TCRdb running MiXCR on the 5' RACE reads. Among some 420,000 distinct CDR3 sequences, over 15% were seen once, and the ten largest hold roughly 19%. The source material was PBMCs, sampled before the yellow fever booster vaccination. All receptors derive from a man aged 18 to 35 who received the YFV17D yellow fever vaccine.

The chain combines TRBV12-3 or TRBV12-4 with TRBJ1-2, with TRBD1 matching 7 bases. This CDR3 spans 13 amino acids. V lost 5 bases to trimming and J lost 4 bases; unmatched junction nucleotides: 4. This CDR3 reads CASSIGQVYGYTF. The DNA for the CDR3 is TGTGCCAGCAGTATTGGACAGGTCTATGGCTACACCTTC.

A few counts support this clonotype. The V and J genes are TRBV12-3 or TRBV12-4 and TRBJ2-3; D perhaps matches TRBD1 (5 bases). The CDR3 has 15 residues. Trimming pared 3 bases from V and 0 bases from J, leaving 10 bases between. The CDR3 coding sequence is TGTGCCAGCAGTTTCCAGGGCTGGAGCACAGATACGCAGTATTTT. Protein sequence: CASSFQGWSTDTQYF.

This clonotype has just a few counts. CDR3 in DNA: TGTGCCAGCAGCTTGGGTCCTCTTAGCCCCTACAATGAGCAGTTCTTC. Translation: CASSLGPLSPYNEQFF. The chain uses TRBV7-2 and TRBJ2-1; D not certain. Germline V CDR1 and CDR2: SGHTA, FQGNSA. This CDR3 is 16 amino acids long. Trimming took 3 bases from V and 2 from J, leaving 14 bases between them.

In its sample, this clonotype was seen a few times. A clone one base away is much larger, so this may be a read error. The rearrangement links TRBV30 to TRBJ2-5, with D tentatively TRBD2 (5 bases). Between the trimmed V and J ends, which lost 3 bases and 1 base, there was a span of 9 bases. CDR3 length: 13 amino acids. CDR1 and CDR2 (germline): GTSNPN, SVGIG (reference sequence). The CDR3 nucleotides read TGTGCCTGGAGAGCGGCATCCCAAGAGACCCAGTACTTC. Its translation is CAWRAASQETQYF.

This clonotype came up a few times. The chain links TRBV2 to TRBJ2-5; D is ambiguous. The V gene lost 0 bases and the J gene lost 4 bases, with 18 bases spanning the gap. From germline, CDR1 is SNHLY and CDR2 FYNNEI. This CDR3 is 17 amino acids long. In DNA form, the CDR3 reads TGTGCCAGCAGTGAAGCTCAGATGGCCCTGGCTGGAGAGACCCAGTACTTC. Translating gives CASSEAQMALAGETQYF.